Listed here are 25 T cell receptor beta chains from one sample, sequenced in a study of T cell repertoires in aging, cancer and after chemotherapy. TRB rearrangements spanning V, D and J were amplified using mixed TRB-A/B primers. TCRdb called the multiplex PCR reads again in MiXCR, with one record for every CDR3 protein. The sample lists over 8,500 distinct CDR3 sequences, 42% seen once, with approximately 7.3% in the top ten. Amplification of TCR beta used genomic DNA extracted from peripheral blood. What was sequenced was blood. The source is a human donor in good health.

V is TRBV12-3 or TRBV12-4 and J is TRBJ2-3, with 8 bases aligning to TRBD2. CDR3 size: 14 residues. J gave up 8 bases and V 2 bases, and 6 bases lay outside the gene matches. This chain's CDR3 is CASSLNRAGGTQYF. The CDR3 region has the DNA TGTGCCAGCAGTTTAAACCGCGCGGGAGGTACGCAGTATTTT.

The CDR3 here is CASSLSDIGNTIYF. Written as DNA, the CDR3 is TGTGCCAGCAGTTTATCTGACATCGGAAACACCATATATTTT. The chain uses TRBV27 and TRBJ1-3; no clear D. Germline V gives CDR1 MNHEY, CDR2 SMNVEV (reference sequence). There are 14 residues in the CDR3. With 0 bases removed from V and 4 bases from J, the gap between germline ends came to 7 bases.

V usage is TRBV5-1 and J usage is TRBJ2-1, with 13 bases aligning to TRBD2. The V gene's germline CDR1 is SGHRS and CDR2 YFSETQ. Unmatched junction bases numbered 5, after V lost 4 bases and J lost 4 bases. CDR3 size: 16 residues. CDR3 sequence (DNA): TGCGCCAGCAGCATCCGGACTAGCGGGGGTTACAATGAGCAGTTCTTC. It specifies CASSIRTSGGYNEQFF.

The chain combines TRBV27 with TRBJ2-3; D is uncertain. The CDR3 is 15 amino acids. The germline V and J ends were trimmed by 3 bases and 0 bases, with 10 bases remaining between them. The V gene's germline CDR1 is MNHEY and CDR2 SMNVEV (reference sequence). The CDR3 DNA reads TGTGCCAGCAGTTTTTCTCCCGGGAGCACAGATACGCAGTATTTT. As protein: CASSFSPGSTDTQYF.

This clonotype was observed a handful of times. The chain carries TRBV6-5 and TRBJ1-2; D gene unclear. Trimming pared 2 bases from V and 4 bases from J, leaving 8 bases between. The CDR3 has 13 residues. Germline CDR1 reads MNHEY; CDR2 reads SVGAGI. CDR3 sequence (DNA): TGTGCCAGCAGTTACGCGGGCCCCTATGGCTACACCTTC. Protein product: CASSYAGPYGYTF.

The chain couples TRBV5-1 to TRBJ1-2, with 8 bases matching TRBD1. The CDR3 length is 15 residues. V was clipped by 0 bases and J by 6 bases; unmatched bases: 7. CDR1 and CDR2 from the germline V gene are SGHRS and YFSETQ. In DNA form, the CDR3 reads TGCGCCAGCAGCTTGGACGGACAGGGACGGGATGGCTACACCTTC. Translating it yields CASSLDGQGRDGYTF.

This rearrangement joins TRBV30 to TRBJ1-2; TRBD1 might be the D (6 bases). Germline CDR1 and CDR2: GTSNPN and SVGIG (reference sequence). CDR3 length equals 13 residues. V dropped 2 bases and J dropped 8 bases, with 15 bases sitting between them. Here the CDR3 DNA reads TGTGCCTGGAGTCAACAGGGCCTCTGGGGCTACACCTTC. Its translation: CAWSQQGLWGYTF.

This clonotype was counted a single time. The chain employs TRBV5-1 and TRBJ1-2; maybe TRBD1 (5 bases). Germline-derived CDR1 and CDR2 are SGHRS and YFSETQ. V lost 3 bases to trimming and J lost 7 bases, with 19 bases between them. The CDR3 runs 15 residues. The CDR3, as DNA: TGCGCCAGCAGCTCGAGAGGGGAGGATGCGCGTGGCTACACCTTC. This encodes CASSSRGEDARGYTF.

This clonotype was detected a few times. The junction departs from the called germline gene at one end, perhaps through a read error. The chain links TRBV6-5 to TRBJ1-2; D is uncertain. This CDR3 region has 14 residues. The V gene's germline CDR1 is MNHEY and CDR2 SVGAGI. The CDR3 DNA is TGTGCCATCAGTGAGTCGGCAGGCGGCTATGGCTACACCTTC. It specifies CAISESAGGYGYTF.

This clonotype appeared a few times. The J gene is TRBJ1-2, the V gene TRBV30; D is uncertain. Germline CDR1 reads GTSNPN; CDR2 reads SVGIG (reference sequence). The CDR3 runs 14 residues. V lost 4 bases and J 1 base, leaving 13 bases between the germline ends. CDR3 nucleotide sequence: TGTGCCTGGACGGCGGTAATGGGTAACTATGGCTACACCTTC. It specifies CAWTAVMGNYGYTF.

Only a few counts were recorded for this clonotype. V usage is TRBV6-6 and J usage is TRBJ1-5; perhaps TRBD1 as D (6 bases). The CDR3 runs to 19 residues. V was clipped by 6 bases and J by 0 bases, with 24 bases between them. The germline gives CDR1 MNHNY, CDR2 SVGAGI (reference sequence). In DNA form, the CDR3 reads TGTGCCAGCAGAAGTTGGCGAGGGGGTAACGTGAATAGCAATCAGCCCCAGCATTTT. This translates into CASRSWRGGNVNSNQPQHF.

This clonotype was seen a few times. J is TRBJ1-1 and V is TRBV7-2, with 7 bases aligning to TRBD1. J gave up 5 bases and V 5 bases, and 11 bases lay outside the gene matches. CDR3 size: 15 residues. CDR1 is SGHTA, CDR2 FQGNSA, per germline. The CDR3 is CASSAGGQVGTEAFF. In nucleotides, the CDR3 is TGTGCCAGCAGCGCGGGCGGACAGGTGGGGACTGAAGCTTTCTTT.

The V call is TRBV11-2, the J call TRBJ2-3, with TRBD2 matching over 11 bases. This CDR3 spans 14 amino acids. V gave up 5 bases and J gave up 5 bases; unmatched junction bases: 3. CDR1 is SGHAT, CDR2 FQNNGV, per germline. The CDR3 nucleotides read TGTGCCAGCAGCCGAACTAGCGGGGGAGATACGCAGTATTTT. It yields the protein CASSRTSGGDTQYF.

As regards this clonotype: Germline is not matched at one junction end, which may reflect a read error. This rearrangement joins TRBV4-2 to TRBJ2-2, with 13 bases that match TRBD2. Germline-derived CDR1 and CDR2 are LGHNA and YNFKEQ. The CDR3 runs to 19 residues. In nucleotides, the CDR3 is TGCGCCAGCAGCCAAGAGACTAGCGGGAGGCATCTTGGGACCGGGGAGCTGTTTTTT. Its translation is CASSQETSGRHLGTGELFF.

The chain has TRBV6-5 and TRBJ2-7, with unresolved D. The ends were cut back, 7 bases at V and 2 bases at J, with 15 bases in the middle. This CDR3 has 14 amino acids. Germline V gene lookup returns CDR1 MNHEY and CDR2 SVGAGI. The CDR3 DNA is TGTGCCAGCATCAGAAAAACCAACCCCTACGAGCAGTACTTC. Translating gives CASIRKTNPYEQYF.

The CDR3 sequence: CASSLTGETQYF. In DNA form, the CDR3 reads TGCGCCAGCAGCCTAACGGGTGAGACCCAGTACTTC. This sequence joins TRBV5-1 and TRBJ2-5, with D unresolved. Trimming pared 4 bases from V and 5 bases from J, leaving 9 bases between. This CDR3 has 12 amino acids. CDR1 is SGHRS and CDR2 is YFSETQ in the germline V gene.

J is TRBJ2-6 and V is TRBV6-1; no definite D call. The CDR3 length is 14 residues. Trimming removed 7 bases at V and 4 bases at J, with 11 bases between. The germline CDR1 and CDR2 sequences are MNHNS and SASEGT. The CDR3 DNA reads as TGTGCCAGCAACTCTCTCCGGGGGGCCAACGTCCTGACTTTC. Translation: CASNSLRGANVLTF.

There are a few counts of this clonotype. This rearrangement joins TRBV27 to TRBJ1-1, with D possibly TRBD1 on 5 matching bases. Germline CDR1 reads MNHEY; CDR2 reads SMNVEV (reference sequence). V was shortened by 0 bases and J by 11 bases, with 19 bases between the two germline ends. The CDR3 extends over 15 amino acids. The CDR3 DNA is TGTGCCAGCAGTTTATCGACAGTGGCGCTATTTGAGGCTTTCTTT. It encodes CASSLSTVALFEAFF.

This clonotype was seen just once. The chain couples TRBV7-2 to TRBJ1-3; D is ambiguous. Germline V gene sequence: CDR1 SGHTA, CDR2 FQGNSA. This CDR3 comprises 16 residues. V lost 2 bases, J lost 0 bases, and 11 bases lay in between. CDR3 in DNA: TGTGCCAGCAGCTTAATACCGGAATACTCTGGAAACACCATATATTTT. It encodes CASSLIPEYSGNTIYF.

The chain uses TRBV6-1 and TRBJ2-6; TRBD2 matches 7 bases. The CDR3 is 17 amino acids. Germline lookup yields CDR1 MNHNS and CDR2 SASEGT. With 6 bases clipped from V and 0 bases from J, the junction kept 8 bases outside the gene matches. CDR3 residues: CASSLMRGTSGANVLTF. CDR3 sequence (DNA): TGTGCCAGCAGCCTTATGCGGGGGACCTCTGGGGCCAACGTCCTGACTTTC.

The genes are TRBV19 and TRBJ2-1; 7 positions match TRBD1. CDR1 and CDR2 (germline): LNHDA, SQIVND (reference sequence). Losses at the gene ends were 0 bases for V and 1 base for J; bases not matched to a gene: 3. CDR3 length equals 16 residues. CDR3 sequence reads: CASSIEGGNSYNEQFF. CDR3 DNA: TGTGCCAGTAGTATAGAAGGGGGCAATTCCTACAATGAGCAGTTCTTC.

As concerns this clonotype: At one end, the junction sequence differs from germline, possibly due to a read error. The chain employs TRBV7-3 and TRBJ1-1; D may be TRBD1 (5 bases). Looked up from germline, CDR1 is SGHTA and CDR2 is FQGTGA. The CDR3 is made up of 13 amino acids. The CDR3 here is CASSFRASTKAFF. The CDR3 DNA sequence: TGTGCCAGCAGCTTCAGGGCGTCCACTAAAGCTTTCTTT.

The chain recombines TRBV7-9 with TRBJ2-7; TRBD2 aligns across 8 bases. The CDR3 extends over 13 amino acids. J was trimmed by 3 bases and V by 6 bases; bases with no gene match: 4. Germline CDR1 is SEHNR and CDR2 is FQNEAQ (reference sequence). The CDR3 region has the DNA TGTGCCAGCAGTCCGGGACTAGTCTACGAGCAGTACTTC. Its translation is CASSPGLVYEQYF.

By share, this clonotype counts as medium-sized (0.01 to 0.1%). The chain joins TRBV29-1 to TRBJ1-2, with D maybe TRBD1 (6 bases). V was shortened by 6 bases and J by 8 bases, with 19 bases between the two germline ends. Germline V gives CDR1 SQVTM, CDR2 ANQGSEA. The CDR3 has 13 residues. The CDR3 nucleotides read TGCAGCGTCTCAGAACCGGGGGCAGGCGGCTACACCTTC. Translating it yields CSVSEPGAGGYTF.

A few counts support this clonotype. The V call is TRBV29-1, the J call TRBJ2-7; TRBD1 matches 8 bases. CDR1 SQVTM and CDR2 ANQGSEA come from the germline V gene. The CDR3 is made up of 11 amino acids. Trimming at V came to 6 bases and at J to 7 bases, leaving 5 bases not matched to a gene. The CDR3 sequence is CSVVTGVEQYF. CDR3 DNA sequence: TGCAGCGTGGTGACAGGGGTTGAGCAGTACTTC.